These 26 T cell receptor beta chains came from one sample sequenced in a study of T-cell memory formation after mild COVID-19. TCRdb called the 5' RACE reads again in MiXCR, with one record for every CDR3 protein. The sample yields 150,000 to 200,000 distinct CDR3 sequences, roughly 12% seen once. The specimen sequenced was PBMCs or a T cell subset sorted from them (not recorded which). Source of these receptors: a man between 18 and 35 years old who had mild COVID-19 (a few samples of this study predate the infection). Cell type and time point are not known.

This chain joins TRBV25-1 and TRBJ1-5; D remains ambiguous. V was clipped by 3 bases and J by 0 bases, with 12 bases between them. The CDR3 runs to 16 residues. The germline V gene encodes CDR1 MGHDK and CDR2 SYGVNS. The CDR3 nucleotides are TGTGCCAGCAGTGATCTCAGGTCCGGTAGCAATCAGCCCCAGCATTTT. It specifies CASSDLRSGSNQPQHF.

The chain links TRBV7-9 to TRBJ1-1; D is perhaps TRBD1 (5 bases). V shed 4 bases and J shed 1 base, with 10 bases lying between them. The germline V gene has CDR1 SEHNR and CDR2 FQNEAQ (reference sequence). CDR3 length: 14 residues. CDR3 DNA sequence: TGTGCCAGCAGCTCCCTAAGGGGGAACACTGAAGCTTTCTTT. Protein: CASSSLRGNTEAFF.

This clonotype came up a few times. The chain couples TRBV9 to TRBJ2-4, with 7 bases aligning to TRBD2. This CDR3 comprises 13 residues. Germline V gene data show CDR1 as SGDLS and CDR2 as YYNGEE. V was clipped by 0 bases and J by 8 bases; unmatched bases: 2. The CDR3, as DNA: TGTGCCAGCAGCGTAGATGGGGGGGACATTCAGTACTTC. It codes for CASSVDGGDIQYF. The full variable domain, in which reference TRBV9 and TRBJ2-4 provide the parts outside the CDR3, is DSGVTQTPKHLITATGQRVTLRCSPRSGDLSVYWYQQSLDQGLQFLIQYYNGEERAKGNILERFSAQQFPDLHSELNLSSLELGDSALYFCASSVDGGDIQYFGAGTRLSVL.

This clonotype was found a few times. V and J are TRBV4-1 and TRBJ2-7; D may be TRBD1 (6 bases). The ends were cut back, 4 bases at V and 2 bases at J, with 12 bases in the middle. Germline V lookup: CDR1 MGHRA, CDR2 YSYEKL. This CDR3 is built from 14 residues. The CDR3 nucleotides read TGCGCCAGCAGCCGAGACAGGAATACCTACGAGCAGTACTTC. It codes for CASSRDRNTYEQYF.

The rearrangement links TRBV5-6 to TRBJ2-3; D might be TRBD1 or TRBD2, each matching 5 bases. This CDR3 is built from 15 residues. The V gene's germline CDR1 is SGHDT and CDR2 YYEEEE. The ends were cut back, 4 bases at V and 0 bases at J, with 12 bases in the middle. Here the CDR3 reads CASSRLGVSTDTQYF. The CDR3 bases are TGTGCCAGCAGCCGCTTGGGGGTGAGCACAGATACGCAGTATTTT. Drawing the rest from reference TRBV5-6 and TRBJ2-3, the complete variable domain is DAGVTQSPTHLIKTRGQQVTLRCSPKSGHDTVSWYQQALGQGPQFIFQYYEEEERQRGNFPDRFSGHQFPNYSSELNVNALLLGDSALYLCASSRLGVSTDTQYFGPGTRLTVL.

V usage is TRBV18 and J usage is TRBJ1-6; D remains unclear. Trimming removed 5 bases at V and 4 bases at J, with 9 bases between. Germline lookup yields CDR1 KGHSH and CDR2 LQKENI. The CDR3 length is 14 residues. CDR3 nucleotides: TGTGCCAGCTCATTCGAATTGTATAATTCACCCCTCCACTTT. Translating gives CASSFELYNSPLHF.

This clonotype occurred a few times. The J gene is TRBJ2-7, the V gene TRBV4-1; tentatively, D is TRBD2 (6 bases). V was pared by 0 bases and J by 3 bases, with 12 bases between. CDR3 length: 15 residues. Germline CDR1 and CDR2: MGHRA and YSYEKL. CDR3 amino acids: CASSQEVTGVYEQYF. DNA of the CDR3: TGCGCCAGCAGCCAAGAAGTAACGGGGGTCTACGAGCAGTACTTC.

This clonotype has a handful of counts. The rearrangement links TRBV7-2 to TRBJ2-1; 7 nucleotides align to TRBD1. V lost 3 bases to trimming and J lost 2 bases; unmatched junction nucleotides: 4. This CDR3 comprises 15 residues. Germline loops: CDR1 SGHTA, CDR2 FQGNSA. This CDR3 is CASSLGQSTYNEQFF. CDR3 sequence (DNA): TGTGCCAGCAGCTTGGGACAGTCTACCTACAATGAGCAGTTCTTC.

This clonotype was counted between two and nine times. The chain has TRBV11-2 and TRBJ2-7; D is possibly TRBD1 or TRBD2 (5 bases each). Trimming took off 1 base at V and 6 bases at J, with 10 bases between the two ends. This CDR3 has 13 amino acids. Germline V gene sequence: CDR1 SGHAT, CDR2 FQNNGV. DNA of the CDR3: TGTGCCAGCAGCTTAGGTCCGGGGCCCGAGCAGTACGTC. Translated: CASSLGPGPEQYV.

This clonotype was detected only a few times. The V and J genes are TRBV28 and TRBJ1-5; possibly TRBD1 for D (5 bases). The CDR3 spans 15 residues. CDR1 and CDR2 (germline): MDHEN, SYDVKM. The V and J ends lost 6 bases and 3 bases respectively, with 15 bases between them. The CDR3: CASRPPDRINQPQHF. CDR3 DNA: TGTGCCAGCAGACCCCCTGACAGAATCAATCAGCCCCAGCATTTT.

The chain recombines TRBV4-1 with TRBJ2-1; D is possibly TRBD1 or TRBD2 (5 bases each). CDR1 MGHRA and CDR2 YSYEKL come from the germline V gene. This CDR3 region has 18 residues. The V end lost 0 bases, the J end lost 5 bases, and 20 bases lay between the germline ends. CDR3 sequence reads: CASSQDRLRGELHNEQFF. The CDR3 DNA is TGCGCCAGCAGCCAAGATCGTCTCAGAGGGGAACTCCACAATGAGCAGTTCTTC.

This clonotype was detected only a few times. The genes are TRBV18 and TRBJ1-2; D gene uncertain. The germline CDR1 and CDR2 sequences are KGHSH and LQKENI. Between the trimmed V and J ends, which lost 1 base and 2 bases, there was a span of 14 bases. CDR3 length: 16 amino acids. Written as DNA, the CDR3 is TGTGCCAGCTCACCACTAATCGAAGTGGCGAACTATGGCTACACCTTC. Protein sequence: CASSPLIEVANYGYTF.

The V and J genes are TRBV23-1 and TRBJ2-2, with D perhaps being TRBD1 or TRBD2 (5 bases each). TRBV23-1 is reported as an ORF; its role is uncertain. V lost 7 bases and J 6 bases, leaving 24 bases between the germline ends. The CDR3 totals 17 residues. The CDR3 DNA follows: TGCGCCAGCACCCATGGGGACGGTTTATGGTGTGCCGGGGAGCTGTTTTTT. Translated: CASTHGDGLWCAGELFF.

The chain recombines TRBV3-1 with TRBJ2-5; D possibly corresponds to TRBD1 (5 bases). CDR1 is LGHDT, CDR2 YNNKEL, per germline (reference sequence). This CDR3 has 11 residues. With 3 bases removed from V and 7 bases from J, the gap between germline ends came to 6 bases. The CDR3 DNA reads as TGTGCCAGCAGCCACCAGGGGACCCAGTACTTC. It translates to CASSHQGTQYF.

The genes are TRBV5-4 and TRBJ2-2; 7 bases match TRBD1. This CDR3 is 14 amino acids long. CDR1 is SGHNT and CDR2 is YYREEE in the germline V gene (reference sequence). V dropped 3 bases and J dropped 5; count of bases not matched to a gene: 4. In nucleotides, the CDR3 is TGTGCCAGCAGCTCGGGACAGCATACCGGGGAGCTGTTTTTT. Translating it yields CASSSGQHTGELFF.

This clonotype was detected ten times or more. J is TRBJ1-3 and V is TRBV7-2; D is undetermined. Deletions cut 2 bases from V and 8 bases from J, with 4 bases between. The germline CDR1 and CDR2 sequences are SGHTA and FQGNSA. The CDR3 is made up of 11 amino acids. DNA of the CDR3: TGTGCCAGCAGCTTACTCCACACCATATATTTT. It encodes CASSLLHTIYF.

This rearrangement joins TRBV7-2 to TRBJ1-4; D gene ambiguous. Germline CDR1 is SGHTA and CDR2 is FQGNSA. V was shortened by 2 bases and J by 4 bases, with 8 bases between the two germline ends. CDR3 size: 14 residues. CDR3 region: CASSLWQYNEKLFF. The CDR3 bases are TGTGCCAGCAGCTTATGGCAGTATAATGAAAAACTGTTTTTT.

This clonotype was seen more than once but under ten times. V gene TRBV5-1 combines with J gene TRBJ1-6, with 9 bases lining up with TRBD1. The germline CDR1 and CDR2 sequences are SGHRS and YFSETQ. The CDR3 runs 18 residues. V gave up 5 bases and J gave up 1 base; unmatched junction bases: 10. This CDR3 reads CASRAGTGLRSYNSPLHF. DNA for the CDR3: TGCGCCAGCAGGGCCGGGACAGGGCTCAGATCCTATAATTCACCCCTCCACTTT.

This clonotype occurred a few times. CDR3 in amino acids: CASSYIGINSPLHF. In DNA, the CDR3 is TGTGCCAGCAGTTACATAGGAATTAATTCACCCCTCCACTTT. This rearrangement joins TRBV6-5 to TRBJ1-6; D ambiguous. CDR3 length equals 14 residues. V dropped 2 bases and J dropped 6 bases, with 8 bases sitting between them. CDR1 and CDR2 from the germline V gene are MNHEY and SVGAGI.

This clonotype was counted only a few times. J is TRBJ1-1 and V is TRBV28, with D perhaps TRBD1 (5 bases). V lost 4 bases and J 1 base, leaving 19 bases between the germline ends. CDR3 length: 17 amino acids. CDR1 MDHEN and CDR2 SYDVKM come from the germline V gene. CDR3: CASSSGQAKITNTEAFF. The CDR3 nucleotides are TGTGCCAGCAGTTCAGGGCAGGCAAAAATTACGAACACTGAAGCTTTCTTT.

At least ten counts were recorded for this clonotype. The chain recombines TRBV7-2 with TRBJ1-1; unclear D gene. The germline V and J ends were trimmed by 3 bases and 4 bases, with 12 bases remaining between them. This CDR3 has 14 residues. The germline V gene encodes CDR1 SGHTA and CDR2 FQGNSA. The CDR3 nucleotides are TGTGCCAGCAGCTTCTGGGGTGGCGGCACTGAAGCTTTCTTT. This gives the protein CASSFWGGGTEAFF.

This clonotype occurred many times. This rearrangement joins TRBV4-2 to TRBJ2-5; a possible D gene is TRBD2 (6 bases). Germline CDR1 LGHNA, CDR2 YNFKEQ. The CDR3 extends over 14 amino acids. Trimming stripped 4 bases from V and 0 bases from J, with 9 bases between. The CDR3 region is CASSLGLDQETQYF. CDR3 nucleotide sequence: TGTGCCAGCAGCCTGGGACTGGACCAAGAGACCCAGTACTTC.

This clonotype came up once. This sequence joins TRBV14 and TRBJ2-3; 7 bases match TRBD1. Per germline, CDR1 SGHDN and CDR2 FVKESK. With V trimmed by 8 bases and J by 0 bases, 8 bases remained unmatched. This CDR3 spans 15 amino acids. The CDR3 nucleotides are TGTGCCAGCGGCACTACAGGGGTGAGCACAGATACGCAGTATTTT. Translation: CASGTTGVSTDTQYF. The full variable domain, its missing parts supplied by reference TRBV14 and TRBJ2-3, is EAGVTQFPSHSVIEKGQTVTLRCDPISGHDNLYWYRRVMGKEIKFLLHFVKESKQDESGMPNNRFLAERTGGTYSTLKVQPAELEDSGVYFCASGTTGVSTDTQYFGPGTRLTVL.

The V gene is TRBV12-5, the J gene TRBJ2-7; 7 bases are a match to TRBD2. The germline V gene has CDR1 LGHNT and CDR2 FRNRAP. The CDR3 runs 14 residues. After removal of 1 base from V and 4 bases from J, the junction contained 4 bases not matched to a gene. CDR3 DNA: TGTGCTAGTGGTTTGGGACTAGCCGCGTACGAGCAGTACTTC. Its protein product is CASGLGLAAYEQYF.

This clonotype was counted at least ten times. This rearrangement joins TRBV5-1 to TRBJ2-3; TRBD1 might be the D (6 bases). The V end was cut by 3 bases, the J end by 4 bases, with 15 bases between. CDR1 is SGHRS and CDR2 is YFSETQ in the germline V gene. This CDR3 is built from 15 residues. CDR3 bases: TGCGCCAGCAGCTGGACTTTCAGGGGCCCAGATACGCAGTATTTT. Translated, it gives CASSWTFRGPDTQYF.

The J gene is TRBJ1-1, the V gene TRBV19; D may be TRBD1 (6 bases). The CDR3 has 13 residues. Germline loops: CDR1 LNHDA, CDR2 SQIVND (reference sequence). V lost 6 bases, J lost 3 bases, and 11 bases lay in between. CDR3 protein: CASSQGLDTEAFF. The CDR3 DNA sequence: TGTGCCAGTAGCCAGGGGTTGGACACTGAAGCTTTCTTT.